This TCR beta chain was profiled in a study of cytotoxic CD8 clonotypes in ibrutinib-treated CLL. The overall study: Around 12 relapsed/refractory, approximately 15 treatment-naive; 17 IGHV unmutated. Response material was collected after a median approximately 11 months of treatment, range 6 to 36. Regarding the study as a whole: Once treatment began, public clonotypes, which were uncommon, contracted or stayed stable.

The protocol was immunoSEQ multiplex PCR, while the TCRdb copy is restricted to in-frame clones and leaves out a portion. The data show tens of thousands of clones, less than 60% seen once. Note on this clone: What it binds is unknown.

TCR beta library input comprised around 2 micrograms of genomic DNA from cryopreserved PBMCs. This CDR3 has 15 residues. Trimming pared 4 bases from V and 2 bases from J, leaving 12 bases between. The germline V gene has CDR1 GTSNPN and CDR2 SVGIG (reference sequence). The chain links TRBV30 to TRBJ2-6, with D possibly being TRBD1 or TRBD2 (5 bases each). The sample was PBMCs, taken after 12 months of ibrutinib treatment. The sequence was collected from a human donor with chronic lymphocytic leukemia. The CDR3 bases are TGTGCCTGGAACGACGAGGGGACTGGGGCCAACGTCCTGACTTTC. This codes for CAWNDEGTGANVLTF.